This T cell receptor beta chain was identified during a study of T cell repertoires in cytomegalovirus infection. Study background: Public TCR beta signatures provided an indication of both CMV infection and a matching HLA type. Regarding the study as a whole: Clonotypes of TCR beta that were HLA-C-restricted and CMV-specific dominated the ex vivo response. The cumulative frequency of public TCR beta families distinguished individuals who carried CMV together with the relevant HLA.

One entry per CDR3 protein, called by TCRdb with MiXCR from the reads. The sample has approximately 500,000 distinct CDR3 sequences; more than 15% are singletons. This clonotype has a handful of counts. Its antigen is unidentified. The sample taken for sequencing was CD8+ T cells from PBMCs. The TCR originated in a human donor in good health (CMV status not recorded). Some clones in this sample may be carry-over from other donors' samples.

Here the CDR3 reads CASSLTEIYEQYF. In DNA, the CDR3 is TGTGCCAGCAGCCTGACAGAGATCTACGAGCAGTACTTC. The rearrangement joins TRBV11-2 to TRBJ2-7; tentatively, D is TRBD1 (5 bases). Germline lookup yields CDR1 SGHAT and CDR2 FQNNGV. The CDR3 is made up of 13 amino acids. The V gene lost 5 bases and the J gene lost 3 bases, with 11 bases spanning the gap.